The sample holds one count of the clone carrying this T cell receptor beta chain. The antigen is not known. Separate from the approximately 670-subject first cohort, the roughly 120-subject validation cohort was the one that the donors belonged to. Here immunoSEQ multiplex PCR was the method, and the copy in TCRdb shows in-frame clones only, minus some. Of about 97,000 clones in the sample, about 95% were seen once. The sample is drawn from a study of cytomegalovirus exposure and HLA in healthy donors. Whole-study results and caveats: The tendency of first-cohort TCR clusters to co-occur in the roughly 110 validation repertoires was the finding of a later analysis. Specificity for CMV antigens was confirmed in vitro for three of the CMV-associated chains.

Looked up from germline, CDR1 is LNHDA and CDR2 is SQIVND (reference sequence). Trimming took off 4 bases at V and 0 bases at J, with 12 bases between the two ends. This CDR3 is built from 16 residues. The sequence derives from a woman younger than 30 in good health and CMV-seronegative. Material: PBMCs. This sequence joins TRBV19 and TRBJ2-2; no clear D gene. The CDR3 reads CASSRLLIANTGELFF. In DNA, the CDR3 is TGTGCCAGTAGTAGACTCTTAATTGCGAACACCGGGGAGCTGTTTTTT.